The clone carrying this T cell receptor beta chain came up once. The entry originates in a study of control samples from healthy donors and cancer patients. The protocol was immunoSEQ multiplex PCR, while the TCRdb copy is restricted to in-frame clones and leaves out a portion. The sample lists 75,000 to 95,000 clones, 85% to 90% occurring once. Trimming removed 3 bases from V and 8 bases from J; junction bases left unmatched: 7. CDR1 and CDR2 (germline): SGHTA, FQGNSA. The length of the CDR3 is 15 residues. This sequence was found in a woman in her forties or fifties with colorectal cancer. The chain carries TRBV7-2 and TRBJ2-3; 11 positions match TRBD2. Sequences were obtained from PBMCs. CDR3 coding DNA: TGTGCCAGCAGCTTTTTGACTAGCGGGGAAGGTACGCAGTATTTT. Its protein is CASSFLTSGEGTQYF. Supplemented by reference TRBV7-2 and TRBJ2-3, the full variable domain reads GAGVSQSPSNKVTEKGKDVELRCDPISGHTALYWYRQSLGQGLEFLIYFQGNSAPDKSGLPSDRFSAERTGGSVSTLTIQRTQQEDSAVYLCASSFLTSGEGTQYFGPGTRLTVL.